Listed here are 6 T cell receptor beta chains from one sample, sequenced in a study of T cell changes during pregnancy in multiple sclerosis. Assay: immunoSEQ multiplex PCR; the TCRdb copy retains only in-frame clones and omits some. The sample contains almost 50,000 clones, around 90% of which appear only once. The sequencing here drew on CD8+ T cells from peripheral blood mononuclear cells, taken after pregnancy. These receptors originate from a female donor with multiple sclerosis, enrolled in a pregnancy study.

CDR3 DNA sequence: TGTGCCAGCATAGGGATGAGCGGGGGGACCACCGGGGAGCTGTTTTTT. Protein sequence: CASIGMSGGTTGELFF. The genes are TRBV2 and TRBJ2-2, with 9 bases identical to TRBD2. With V trimmed by 7 bases and J by 4 bases, 10 bases remained unmatched. The CDR3 is made up of 16 amino acids. Germline CDR1 and CDR2: SNHLY and FYNNEI.

V is TRBV6-5 and J is TRBJ1-1; TRBD1 matches 8 bases. Trimming at V came to 6 bases and at J to 0 bases, leaving 6 bases not matched to a gene. The germline CDR1 and CDR2 sequences are MNHEY and SVGAGI. The CDR3 is 15 residues long. The CDR3 bases are TGTGCCAGCAGAGGATGGACAGGGTTGAACACTGAAGCTTTCTTT. Its protein is CASRGWTGLNTEAFF.

The chain links TRBV19 to TRBJ1-6; TRBD1 matches at 7 bases. The CDR3 contains 14 residues. The germline CDR1 and CDR2 sequences are LNHDA and SQIVND (reference sequence). The V and J ends lost 5 bases and 9 bases, in that order; junction bases with no gene match: 7. CDR3 amino acids: CASSPTGSGSPLHF. CDR3 DNA: TGTGCCAGTAGTCCGACAGGGAGCGGTTCACCCCTCCACTTT.

For the CDR3, the DNA is TGTGCCAGCAGCTTAGTAGTCACAGATACGCAGTATTTT. It is translated as CASSLVVTDTQYF. The chain carries TRBV7-9 and TRBJ2-3; no clear D. Per germline, CDR1 SEHNR and CDR2 FQNEAQ (reference sequence). CDR3 size: 13 residues. V was clipped by 1 base and J by 2 bases, with 4 bases between them.

This clone was observed a single time. J is TRBJ1-4 and V is TRBV14; D might be TRBD1 (6 bases). CDR1 and CDR2 (germline): SGHDN, FVKESK. V was cut by 1 base and J by 3 bases, with 15 bases left in between. The CDR3 totals 17 residues. The DNA for the CDR3 is TGTGCCAGCAGCCAAGGGGGGGGCGCCGGTCCTAATGAAAAACTGTTTTTT. Protein: CASSQGGGAGPNEKLFF.

A note on this clone: The same CDR3 is also encoded by other DNA sequences in this sample. In nucleotides, the CDR3 is TGCAGCGTTGTGGCCGGAAACACCATATATTTT. Encoded protein: CSVVAGNTIYF. The chain carries TRBV29-1 and TRBJ1-3; D gene unclear. With 4 bases removed from V and 4 bases from J, the gap between germline ends came to 5 bases. CDR3 length equals 11 residues. The germline V gene encodes CDR1 SQVTM and CDR2 ANQGSEA.